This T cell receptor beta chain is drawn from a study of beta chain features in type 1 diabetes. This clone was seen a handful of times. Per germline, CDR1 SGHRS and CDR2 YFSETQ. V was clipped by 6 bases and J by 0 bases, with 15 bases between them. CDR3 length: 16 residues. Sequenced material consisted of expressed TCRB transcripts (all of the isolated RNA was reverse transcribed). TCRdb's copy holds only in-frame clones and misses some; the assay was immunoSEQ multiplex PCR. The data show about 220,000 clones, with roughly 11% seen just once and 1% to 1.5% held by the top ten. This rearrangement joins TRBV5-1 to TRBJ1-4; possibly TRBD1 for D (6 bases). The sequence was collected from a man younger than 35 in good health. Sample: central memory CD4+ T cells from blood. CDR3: CASTEGGSATNEKLFF. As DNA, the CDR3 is TGCGCCAGCACCGAGGGGGGATCTGCAACTAATGAAAAACTGTTTTTT.